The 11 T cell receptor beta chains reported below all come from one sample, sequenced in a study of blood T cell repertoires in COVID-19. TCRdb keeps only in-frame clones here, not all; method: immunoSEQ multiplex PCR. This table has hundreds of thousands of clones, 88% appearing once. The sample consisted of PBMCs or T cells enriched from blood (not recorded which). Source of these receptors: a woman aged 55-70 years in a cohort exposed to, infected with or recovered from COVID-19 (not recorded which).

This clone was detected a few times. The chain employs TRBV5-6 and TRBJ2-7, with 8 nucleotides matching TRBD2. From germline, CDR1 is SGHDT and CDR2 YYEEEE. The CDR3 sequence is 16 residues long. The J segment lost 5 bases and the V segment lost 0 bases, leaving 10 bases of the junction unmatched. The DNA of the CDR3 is TGTGCCAGCAGCTTGGCGTGGGGACTAGAGACAAACGAGCAGTACTTC. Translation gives CASSLAWGLETNEQYF.

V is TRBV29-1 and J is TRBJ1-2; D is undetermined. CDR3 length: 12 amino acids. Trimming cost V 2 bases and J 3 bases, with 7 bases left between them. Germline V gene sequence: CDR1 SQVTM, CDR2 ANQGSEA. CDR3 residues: CSVEQGDYGYTF. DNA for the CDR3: TGCAGCGTTGAACAAGGAGACTATGGCTACACCTTC.

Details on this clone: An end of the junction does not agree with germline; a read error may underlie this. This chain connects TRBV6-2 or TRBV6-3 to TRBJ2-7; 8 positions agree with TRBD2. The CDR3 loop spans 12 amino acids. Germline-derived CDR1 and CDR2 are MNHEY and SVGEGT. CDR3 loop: CASSSQVGLAFF. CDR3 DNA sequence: TGTGCCAGCAGCTCGCAAGTCGGACTAGCTTTCTTC.

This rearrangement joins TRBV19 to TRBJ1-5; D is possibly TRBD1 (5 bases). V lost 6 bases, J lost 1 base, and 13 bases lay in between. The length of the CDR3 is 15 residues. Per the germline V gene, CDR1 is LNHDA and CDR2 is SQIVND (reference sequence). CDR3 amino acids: CASREWGGSNQPQHF. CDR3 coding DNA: TGTGCCAGTAGGGAATGGGGGGGAAGCAATCAGCCCCAGCATTTT. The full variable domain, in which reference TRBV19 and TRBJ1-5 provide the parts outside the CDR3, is DGGITQSPKYLFRKEGQNVTLSCEQNLNHDAMYWYRQDPGQGLRLIYYSQIVNDFQKGDIAEGYSVSREKKESFPLTVTSAQKNPTAFYLCASREWGGSNQPQHFGDGTRLSIL.

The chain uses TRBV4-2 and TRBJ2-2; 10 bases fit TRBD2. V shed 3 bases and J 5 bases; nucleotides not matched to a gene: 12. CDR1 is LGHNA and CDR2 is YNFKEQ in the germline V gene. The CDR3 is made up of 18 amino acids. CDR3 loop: CASSHETLRAGGTGELFF. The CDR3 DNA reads TGTGCCAGCAGCCATGAAACCCTTCGAGCGGGGGGGACCGGGGAGCTGTTTTTT.

The CDR3 region has the DNA TGTGCTAGTGGTTTGGGGACAGGGATCACAGATACGCAGTATTTT. Residues: CASGLGTGITDTQYF. This rearrangement joins TRBV12-5 to TRBJ2-3; 8 nucleotides agree with TRBD1. The ends lost 1 base at V and 2 bases at J; junction bases unmatched: 2. The CDR3 is 15 residues long. CDR1 LGHNT and CDR2 FRNRAP come from the germline V gene.

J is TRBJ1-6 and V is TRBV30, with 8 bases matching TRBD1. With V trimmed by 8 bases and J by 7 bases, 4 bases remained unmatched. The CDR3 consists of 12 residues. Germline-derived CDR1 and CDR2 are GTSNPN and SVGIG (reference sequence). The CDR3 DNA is TGTGCCGGCAACAGGGGGAATTCACCCCTCCACTTT. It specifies CAGNRGNSPLHF.

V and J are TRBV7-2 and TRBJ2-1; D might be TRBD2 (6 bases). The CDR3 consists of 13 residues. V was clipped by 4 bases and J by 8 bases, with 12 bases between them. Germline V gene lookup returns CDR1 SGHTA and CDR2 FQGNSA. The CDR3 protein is CASSWGRRDEQFF. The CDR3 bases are TGTGCCAGCAGCTGGGGCCGGAGGGATGAGCAGTTCTTC.

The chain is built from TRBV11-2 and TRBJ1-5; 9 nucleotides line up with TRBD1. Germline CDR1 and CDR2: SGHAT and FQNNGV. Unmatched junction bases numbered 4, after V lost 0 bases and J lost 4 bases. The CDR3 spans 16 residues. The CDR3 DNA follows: TGTGCCAGCAGCTTAGAGGGGGACAGGGTGAATCAGCCCCAGCATTTT. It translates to CASSLEGDRVNQPQHF.

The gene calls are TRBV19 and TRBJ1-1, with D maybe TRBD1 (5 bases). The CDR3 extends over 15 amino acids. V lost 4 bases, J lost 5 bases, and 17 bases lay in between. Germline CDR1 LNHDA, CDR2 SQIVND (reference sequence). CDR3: CASSTVWGTGTEAFF. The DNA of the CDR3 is TGTGCCAGTAGTACGGTGTGGGGCACCGGGACTGAAGCTTTCTTT.

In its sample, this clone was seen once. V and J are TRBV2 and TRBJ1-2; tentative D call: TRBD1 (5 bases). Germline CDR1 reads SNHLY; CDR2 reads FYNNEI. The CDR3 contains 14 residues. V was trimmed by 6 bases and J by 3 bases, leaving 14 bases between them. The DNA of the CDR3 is TGTGCCAGCAGGCGGACTGGGACTGACTATGGCTACACCTTC. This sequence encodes CASRRTGTDYGYTF.